What follows is one T cell receptor beta chain and its context. These data come from a study of shared clonotypes between healthy human individuals. V gave up 4 bases and J gave up 2 bases, with 12 bases separating them. The CDR3 is made up of 14 amino acids. The germline gives CDR1 SNHLY, CDR2 FYNNEI. It was CD45RO-negative cells, positively selected for CCR7, that made up naive CD8 cells, with terminally differentiated effector memory CD45RA+ cells excluded. This table comes from immunoSEQ multiplex PCR, and its TCRdb copy is limited to in-frame clones, with some not included. The table records about 2 million clones, around 96% of them present only once.

This clonotype originated in a man aged 18 to 30 in good health. What was sequenced was naive CD8+ T cells sorted from blood. This rearrangement joins TRBV2 to TRBJ2-7; D uncertain. CDR3 residues: CASSGGSIAYEQYF. The CDR3 DNA sequence: TGTGCCAGCAGTGGAGGTAGTATTGCCTACGAGCAGTACTTC.